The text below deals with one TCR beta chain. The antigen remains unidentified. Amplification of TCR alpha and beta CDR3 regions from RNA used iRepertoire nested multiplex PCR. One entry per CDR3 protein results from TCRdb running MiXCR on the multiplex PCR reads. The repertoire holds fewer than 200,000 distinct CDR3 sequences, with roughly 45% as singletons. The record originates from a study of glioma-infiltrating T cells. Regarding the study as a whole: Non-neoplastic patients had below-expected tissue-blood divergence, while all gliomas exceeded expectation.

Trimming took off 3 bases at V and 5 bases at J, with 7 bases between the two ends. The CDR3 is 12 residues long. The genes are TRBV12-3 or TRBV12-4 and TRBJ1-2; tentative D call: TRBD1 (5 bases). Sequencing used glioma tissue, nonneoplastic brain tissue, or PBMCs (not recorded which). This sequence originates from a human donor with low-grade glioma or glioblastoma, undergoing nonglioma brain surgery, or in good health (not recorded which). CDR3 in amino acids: CASSFRTYGYTF. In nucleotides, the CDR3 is TGTGCCAGCAGTTTTCGGACATATGGCTACACCTTC.